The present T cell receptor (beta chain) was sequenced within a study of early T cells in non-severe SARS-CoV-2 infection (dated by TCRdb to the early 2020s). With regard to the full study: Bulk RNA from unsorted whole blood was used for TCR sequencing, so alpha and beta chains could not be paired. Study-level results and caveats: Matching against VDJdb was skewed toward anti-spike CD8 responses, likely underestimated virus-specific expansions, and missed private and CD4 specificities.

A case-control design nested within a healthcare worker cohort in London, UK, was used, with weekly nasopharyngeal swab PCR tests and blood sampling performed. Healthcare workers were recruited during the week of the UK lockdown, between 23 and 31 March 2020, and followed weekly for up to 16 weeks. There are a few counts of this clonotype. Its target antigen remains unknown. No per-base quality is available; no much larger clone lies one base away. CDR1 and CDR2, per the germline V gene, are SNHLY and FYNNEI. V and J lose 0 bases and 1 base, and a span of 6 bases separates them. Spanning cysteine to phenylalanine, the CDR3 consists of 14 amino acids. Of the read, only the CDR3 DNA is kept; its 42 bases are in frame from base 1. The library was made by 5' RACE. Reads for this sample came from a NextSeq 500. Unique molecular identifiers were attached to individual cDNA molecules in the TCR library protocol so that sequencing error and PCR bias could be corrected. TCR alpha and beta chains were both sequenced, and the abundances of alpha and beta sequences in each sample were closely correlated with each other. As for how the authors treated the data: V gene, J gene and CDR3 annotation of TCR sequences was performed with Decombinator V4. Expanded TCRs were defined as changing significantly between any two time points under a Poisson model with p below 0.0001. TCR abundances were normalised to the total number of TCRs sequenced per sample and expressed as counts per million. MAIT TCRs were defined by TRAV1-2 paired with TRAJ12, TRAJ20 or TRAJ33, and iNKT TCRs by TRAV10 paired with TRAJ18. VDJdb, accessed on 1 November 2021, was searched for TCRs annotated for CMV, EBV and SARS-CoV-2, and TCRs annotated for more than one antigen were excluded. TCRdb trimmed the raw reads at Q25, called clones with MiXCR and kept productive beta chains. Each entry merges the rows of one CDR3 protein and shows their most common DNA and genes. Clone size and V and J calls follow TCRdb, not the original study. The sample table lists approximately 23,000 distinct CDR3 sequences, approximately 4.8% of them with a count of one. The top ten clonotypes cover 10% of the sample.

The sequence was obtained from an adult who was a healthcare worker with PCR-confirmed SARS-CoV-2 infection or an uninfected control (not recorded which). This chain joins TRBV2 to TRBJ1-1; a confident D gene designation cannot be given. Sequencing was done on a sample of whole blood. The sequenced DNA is TGTGCCAGCAGTGAAGCTTCGACGAACACTGAAGCTTTCTTT. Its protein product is CASSEASTNTEAFF.